This TCR beta chain emerged from a study of CD8 T cells in ankylosing spondylitis. Making use of molecular barcodes, quantitative 5'-RACE generated TCR beta libraries. Using its own MiXCR run on the 5' RACE reads, TCRdb lists one record per CDR3 protein. This table has about 220,000 distinct CDR3 sequences, more than 9% appearing once. This clonotype was seen many times. The antigen is unknown. Study-wide points: In ankylosing spondylitis blood, a motif of roughly eight highly homologous TCR beta variants appeared characteristic. It was reported that disease-linked clones were significantly enriched in matched ankylosing spondylitis synovial fluid.

Sequencing used blood, either unsorted or a sorted T cell fraction (not recorded which). The sequence was collected from a male donor with ankylosing spondylitis or in good health (not recorded which).

CDR3 in DNA: TGCGCCAGCAGCTTGCTAGCGGGCACAGATACGCAGTATTTT. It codes for CASSLLAGTDTQYF. The chain links TRBV5-1 to TRBJ2-3; 7 positions match TRBD2. This CDR3 comprises 14 residues. In germline, CDR1 is SGHRS, CDR2 YFSETQ. Trimming removed 1 base from V and 1 base from J; junction bases left unmatched: 0. The full variable domain, rest sourced from reference TRBV5-1 and TRBJ2-3, is KAGVTQTPRYLIKTRGQQVTLSCSPISGHRSVSWYQQTPGQGLQFLFEYFSETQRNKGNFPGRFSGRQFSNSRSEMNVSTLELGDSALYLCASSLLAGTDTQYFGPGTRLTVL.